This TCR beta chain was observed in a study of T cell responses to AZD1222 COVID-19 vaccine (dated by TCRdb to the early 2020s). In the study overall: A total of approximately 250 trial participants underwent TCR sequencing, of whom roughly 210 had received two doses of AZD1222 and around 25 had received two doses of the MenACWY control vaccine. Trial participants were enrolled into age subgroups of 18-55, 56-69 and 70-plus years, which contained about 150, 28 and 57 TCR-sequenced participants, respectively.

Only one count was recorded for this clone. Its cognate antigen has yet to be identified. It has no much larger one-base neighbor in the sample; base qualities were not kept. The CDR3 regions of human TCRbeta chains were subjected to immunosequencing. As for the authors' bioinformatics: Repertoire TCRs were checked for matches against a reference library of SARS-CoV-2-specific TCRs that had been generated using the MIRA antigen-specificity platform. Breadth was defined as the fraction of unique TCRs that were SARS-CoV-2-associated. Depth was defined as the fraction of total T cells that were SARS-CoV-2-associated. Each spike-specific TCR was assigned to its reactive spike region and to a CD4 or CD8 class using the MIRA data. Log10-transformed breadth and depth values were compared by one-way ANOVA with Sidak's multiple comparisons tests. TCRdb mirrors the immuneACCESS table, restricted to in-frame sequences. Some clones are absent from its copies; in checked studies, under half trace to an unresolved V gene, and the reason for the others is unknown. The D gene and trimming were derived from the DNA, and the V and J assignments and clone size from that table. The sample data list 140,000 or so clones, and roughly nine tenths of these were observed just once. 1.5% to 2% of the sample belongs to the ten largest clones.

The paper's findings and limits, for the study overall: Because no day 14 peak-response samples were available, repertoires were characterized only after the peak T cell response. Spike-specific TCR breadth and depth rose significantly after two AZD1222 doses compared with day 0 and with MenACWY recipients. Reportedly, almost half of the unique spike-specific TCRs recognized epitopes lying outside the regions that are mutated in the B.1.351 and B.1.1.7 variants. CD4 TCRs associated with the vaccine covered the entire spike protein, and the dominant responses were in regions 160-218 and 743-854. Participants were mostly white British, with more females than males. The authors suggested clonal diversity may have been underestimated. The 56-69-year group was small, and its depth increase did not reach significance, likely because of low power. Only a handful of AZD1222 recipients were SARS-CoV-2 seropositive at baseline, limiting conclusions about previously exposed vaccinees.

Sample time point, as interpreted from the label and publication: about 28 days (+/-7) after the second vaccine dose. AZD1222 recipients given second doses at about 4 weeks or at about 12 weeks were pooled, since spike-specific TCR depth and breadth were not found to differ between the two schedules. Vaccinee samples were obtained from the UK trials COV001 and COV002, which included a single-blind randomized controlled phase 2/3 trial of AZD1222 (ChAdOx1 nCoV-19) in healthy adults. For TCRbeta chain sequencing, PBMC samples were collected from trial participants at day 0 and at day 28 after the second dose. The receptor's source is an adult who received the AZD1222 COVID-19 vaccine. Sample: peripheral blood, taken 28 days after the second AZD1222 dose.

The nucleotide sequence reads as follows: TGTGCCAGCAGCAGAGGACTAGCGGACACAGATACGCAGTATTTT. Its protein reads: CASSRGLADTDTQYF. This sequence uses TRBV6-4 and TRBJ2-3, and TRBD2 matches 10 of the central bases. As encoded in the germline V gene, CDR1 is MRHNA while CDR2 is SNTAGT. Trimmed from V: 6 bases; trimmed from J: 2 bases; junction bases lacking a gene match: 5. The CDR3, from cysteine to phenylalanine, totals 15 residues. Left in the record is the CDR3 DNA by itself, 45 bases read in frame from the first base.